This T cell receptor beta chain was obtained from a study of CD8 T cells in ankylosing spondylitis. CDR3 length: 14 amino acids. Germline CDR1 is SGHRS and CDR2 is YFSETQ. A remark on this clonotype: This may stem from a read error, because a much larger clone lies one nucleotide away.

One entry per CDR3 protein results from TCRdb running MiXCR on the 5' RACE reads. The sample lists 250,000 to 300,000 distinct CDR3 sequences; roughly 20% were seen once. J is TRBJ1-2 and V is TRBV5-1, with D possibly being TRBD1 (6 bases). The sequencing input was blood, either unsorted or a sorted T cell fraction (not recorded which). The TCR originated in a male donor with ankylosing spondylitis or in good health (not recorded which). This CDR3 reads CASSLLQGSNGHTF. The CDR3 DNA reads TGCGCCAGCAGCCTGTTGCAGGGGTCCAATGGCCACACCTTC. Supplemented by reference TRBV5-1 and TRBJ1-2, the full variable domain reads KAGVTQTPRYLIKTRGQQVTLSCSPISGHRSVSWYQQTPGQGLQFLFEYFSETQRNKGNFPGRFSGRQFSNSRSEMNVSTLELGDSALYLCASSLLQGSNGHTFGSGTRLTVV.